Included here is one T cell receptor (beta chain) sequence, with context. The antigen is unknown. The germline V and J ends were trimmed by 3 bases and 3 bases, with 10 bases remaining between them. Germline assignment: CDR1 SGHRS and CDR2 YFSETQ. The CDR3 has 13 residues. The data stem from a study of cytomegalovirus exposure and HLA in healthy donors. Study conclusions and caveats: It was likely that a cluster of highly shared sequence variants was a sequencing artifact. The study flagged about 150 TCR beta chains as cytomegalovirus-associated.

60 Vbeta and 13 Jbeta primers were used in PCR. Authors' processing steps: Counted up in a later analysis, unique TCR beta chains came to about 80 million, with around 12 million shared. Using immunoSEQ multiplex PCR, the repertoire was profiled, and TCRdb retains in-frame clones only, with some absent. For V, J and clone size, that table is used; D and trimming come from the DNA. This sample has approximately 140,000 clones, with 79% found just once. V usage is TRBV5-1 and J usage is TRBJ2-7, with no clear D. The sequenced sample consisted of PBMCs. This TCR was sampled from a middle-aged man in good health and CMV-seropositive. The CDR3 DNA is TGCGCCAGCAGCTCAGACAACAACTACGAGCAGTACTTC. This encodes CASSSDNNYEQYF.